This T cell receptor (beta chain) appears in the sequencing data of a study of blood T cell repertoires in COVID-19. Study details: Donors in the United States, Italy and Spain gave samples during acute or convalescent COVID-19. The analysed material was cDNA or gDNA that came from T cells, B-cell-depleted T cells, or PBMCs.

Patients of the Seattle cohort, enrolled during active infection, were followed longitudinally. In the authors' methods: Reference gene primer amplification in the assay estimated nucleated cell counts. Clones were read by immunoSEQ multiplex PCR, and TCRdb kept only the in-frame ones, dropping some. The DNA gave D and trimming, while V, J and clone size come from that table. The profile shows some 240,000 clones, about four fifths of them singletons. Sequencing was done on a sample of peripheral blood. The receptor comes from a woman over 75 with COVID-19, enrolled during active disease.

The CDR3 loop reads CASSLEVRGPESLNNYGYTF. The DNA of the CDR3 is TGTGCCAGCAGCTTAGAAGTTCGGGGTCCTGAGAGCCTTAATAACTATGGCTACACCTTC. V usage is TRBV13 and J usage is TRBJ1-2; no firm D call. Per the germline V gene, CDR1 is PRHDT and CDR2 is FYEKMQ (reference sequence). V lost 1 base and J 1 base, leaving 25 bases between the germline ends. The CDR3 loop spans 20 amino acids.